This TCR beta chain is from a study of CD8+CD57+ T cells in acquired aplastic anemia. Study in general: An average of roughly 3 ug of DNA was obtained from sorted CD4+ and CD8+ cells. Mean read depth for CD4+ cells from healthy donors was 9.5 million to 13 million.

Study-level points and caveats: Patients showed no significant difference from controls in CD8+ Simpson's diversity. Between patients and controls, some 31 CD8+ CDR3 sequences were found in common.

CDR3 length: 17 amino acids. Per the germline V gene, CDR1 is SQVTM and CDR2 is ANQGSEA. In the case of this clonotype: What it binds is unknown. At one of its ends the junction is not consistent with the germline gene, which may arise from a read error.

CDR3 and TCR beta VDJ profiling relied on a genomic DNA template. TCRdb reprocessed the reads with MiXCR, giving one entry per CDR3 protein. The repertoire consists of 60,000 or so distinct CDR3 sequences, with about 56% occurring once and the leading ten covering roughly 2.5%. The source material was sorted CD4+, CD8+, or CD8+CD57+ T cells (not recorded which) from PBMCs. The sequence was collected from a human donor in good health, serving as a control. The genes are TRBV29-1 and TRBJ1-4; tentatively, D is TRBD1 (6 bases). The chain's CDR3 is CSVEEPGWAGVSENLFF. CDR3 nucleotides: TGCAGCGTTGAAGAACCTGGGTGGGCAGGGGTGAGCGAAAACCTGTTTTTT.